This T cell receptor beta chain was obtained from a study of Graves' ophthalmopathy and Graves' hyperthyroidism. Study in general: By definition, stable hyperthyroidism involved no ophthalmopathy within 18 months of follow-up.

Using RNA transcripts, the TCR beta CDR3 regions were amplified. The workflow started with a first-round RT-PCR run with HTBI primers and then moved on to a second-round multiplex PCR. One entry per CDR3 protein results from TCRdb running MiXCR on the multiplex PCR reads. The table lists about 1.2 million distinct CDR3 sequences, about 35% of them singletons. This clonotype was recorded many times. The antigen remains unidentified. J gave up 3 bases and V 7 bases, and 1 base lay outside the gene matches. This CDR3 region has 11 residues. Germline V gives CDR1 DFQATT, CDR2 SNEGSKA (reference sequence). The hyperthyroidism patients, aged 18 to 65, had been newly diagnosed, with under 2 months' duration. None of the included patients had other autoimmune diseases, uncontrolled infections, pregnancy or lactation, as these led to exclusion. Study outcomes and limitations: In blood appeared most of the expanded thyroid clonotypes whose frequency exceeded 0.001.

The receptor comes from an adult man with Graves' hyperthyroidism. The sample consisted of peripheral blood or thyroid tissue (not recorded which). The chain couples TRBV20-1 to TRBJ2-7, with TRBD1 matching 9 bases. CDR3: CSGDRDYEQYF. The CDR3 DNA is TGCAGTGGGGACAGGGACTACGAGCAGTACTTC.